This T cell receptor beta chain was captured in a study of identical twins (TCRdb year 2016). Study-level background: The study deep-sequenced TCR alpha and beta repertoires from monozygotic twins, unrelated adults of various ages and cord blood to test whether fetal clonotypes persist. Replicate twin experiments were performed at different times using different library preparation protocols to rule out contamination. The research as a whole found: Fewer insertions were carried by abundant cord blood beta clonotypes, a similar but weaker trend appeared in young adult naive repertoires, and no such trend appeared in memory repertoires. Because the same donors could not be followed over many years, conclusions were based on cross-sectional statistical analysis. In monozygotic twins, out-of-frame TCR alpha sharing was systematically underestimated by recombination models, although the models agreed with sharing between unrelated individuals. Zero-insertion analyses could be partly confounded by invariant T cells such as MAIT and iNKT, though diverse VJ usage argued against such confounding for most clonotypes. In beta out-of-frame sequences, excess twin sharing was weaker, because having fewer shared sequences lowered the signal-to-noise ratio. Compared with coincidental sharing between unrelated individuals, an excess of low generation-probability sequences was observed among out-of-frame TCR alpha sequences shared between twins.

All donors were healthy Caucasians. Three pairs of female monozygotic twins, all aged about 18 to 29 years, made up the twin cohort. CD4+ and CD8+ T cell populations were isolated with positive isolation kits from Invitrogen. As concerns this clonotype: Its antigen target is currently unknown. No base-level quality is on record; no much larger clone is a single base apart.

Receptor libraries were prepared by 5' RACE. Data came from an Illumina HiSeq 2000. Template switching introduced a universal primer binding site; the final cDNA contained a unique molecular identifier, enabling accurate counting of TCR cDNA molecules. Specific primers in the conserved constant-segment region were used to synthesize first-strand cDNA for TCR alpha and beta chains. To control for contamination, every cDNA library carried two barcodes: a SMART-Mk sample barcode plus Illumina barcodes. TruSeq adapter sequences, together with Illumina sample barcodes, were added in two successive PCR steps. Sequencing of the TCR alpha and beta cDNA libraries was done on the Illumina HiSeq platform using custom primers. As for the original processing: MiGEC was used to process raw reads and extract unique molecular identifiers, and MiXCR was used to find CDR3 positions. Recombination models were inferred per individual with the repgenHMM and IGoR tools using an EM algorithm. The tcR package in R was used for shared clonotype analysis, with sharing normalized by the product of cloneset sizes. To study raw recombination without the effects of thymic and clonal selection, out-of-frame nonproductive sequences were analyzed. TCRdb itself trimmed the public reads at Q25 with fastp, ran MiXCR and retained productive beta chains. Rows are unified per CDR3 protein, each entry keeping the most common DNA and genes. Clone size and V and J calls follow TCRdb, not the original study. Within this sample are approximately 230,000 distinct CDR3 sequences, with under 8.5% of them counted one time only. Clones ranked in the top ten supply approximately 14% of the sample.

For CDR1 and CDR2, the germline V gene (reference sequence) lists DFQATT and SNEGSKA. The CDR3 starts with the cysteine, ends with the phenylalanine, and has 15 residues. Only the CDR3 portion is preserved as DNA: 45 bases, with reading frame beginning at the first base. Relative to germline, V is 3 bases shorter and J is 4 bases shorter, with 18 bases between their ends. The sample was also linked to a second study, of T cells expressing NK-cell markers. As the second paper documents: TCR beta-chain repertoires were profiled in sorted CD3+CD56+NKG2C+, CD3+CD56+NKG2C- and CD3+CD56-NKG2C+ T-cell subsets from fewer than 10 donors. Of the eight sequenced donors, seven were found to be HCMV-seropositive and one was found to be HCMV-seronegative. In several experiments an anti-gammadeltaTCR antibody was added to restrict sorting to alphabetaTCR-expressing T cells. In more than five donors, the dominant CD3+CD56+NKG2C+ clonotypes were found to rank among the top 10 CD8+ clonotypes and to make up about 1.0-7.5% of CD8+ T cells. Those dominant clonotypes were again the most abundant among CD3+CD56-NKG2C+ cells in a few donors, at about 28.3-60.1%. Whether the expanded NKG2C-expressing T cell clones were specific for HCMV antigens remained unclear. The eight sequenced donors were randomly selected healthy volunteers, three men and five women. To determine HCMV serostatus, a commercial ELISA kit was used to detect HCMV-specific IgG in serum. Reads were demultiplexed and grouped by UMI with MIGEC, and clonotypes were assembled and quantified with MiTCR. Only TCR cDNA sequences supported by at least two reads were kept to exclude erroneous sequences. The tcR package was used for downstream repertoire analysis, with clonotypes matched between fractions based on CDR3 nucleotide sequence plus V segment. VDJmatch was used to annotate antigen specificity against VDJdb, with one amino acid substitution allowed in CDR3.

Sequencing was performed on CD8+ T cells sorted from blood. This chain is built from TRBV20-1 and TRBJ1-1; tentative D gene TRBD1, with 5 bases matching. This clonotype was sampled from a woman between 18 and 29 years old in good health. The DNA sequence follows: TGCAGTGCTAGTAGGACTGAGGATGGGGGCACTGAAGCTTTCTTT. The translation is CSASRTEDGGTEAFF.